The entry that follows covers one TCR beta chain sequence. Its target is not known. This sample was taken from a study of circulating CD8 cells and anti-PD-1 response in melanoma. Overall study context: About 50% of the 13 melanoma patients received first-line anti-PD-1 therapy.

V trimming: 6 bases; J trimming: 5 bases; junction bases outside the gene matches: 9. From germline, CDR1 is MDHEN and CDR2 SYDVKM. The CDR3 extends over 15 amino acids. Study-wide findings and caveats: Experiments were generally run without replicates. DNEG was most diverse; TIGIT repertoires were least diverse. Patients included both untreated and previously treated individuals.

From live CD3+CD8+TCRalphabeta+ cells, four PD-1 and/or TIGIT subsets were sorted. TCR libraries were prepared from 15 ng of total RNA with the QIAseq Immune Repertoire TCR panel. TCRdb analysed the reads with MiXCR anew, one entry per CDR3 protein. The profile shows around 210 distinct CDR3 sequences, approximately 29% of them singletons. This chain connects TRBV28 to TRBJ2-1; 8 nucleotides align to TRBD1. This TCR derives from a human donor with melanoma. Here the sequenced sample was CD8+ T cells from PBMCs, taken at baseline or after one month of anti-PD-1 therapy (not recorded which). The CDR3 protein is CASSFLQGANNEQFF. The CDR3 nucleotides are TGTGCCAGCAGCTTCCTCCAGGGGGCCAACAATGAGCAGTTCTTC.